The 21 T cell receptor beta chains in this list originate from one sample, sequenced in a study of blood T cell repertoires in COVID-19. Some clones are missing from TCRdb's copy, which holds only in-frame ones; the method was immunoSEQ multiplex PCR. In the table there are about 170,000 clones, approximately 74% of which are singletons. Sequencing was performed on peripheral blood. The receptors come from a woman aged 80 or over with acute or convalescent COVID-19.

The chain uses TRBV6-2 or TRBV6-3 and TRBJ2-7, with 7 bases lining up with TRBD1. J gave up 5 bases and V 1 base, and 14 bases lay outside the gene matches. The CDR3 is 17 amino acids. Per germline, CDR1 MNHEY and CDR2 SVGEGT. CDR3 sequence: CASSYFLSDRAPNEQYF. The CDR3 bases are TGTGCCAGCAGTTACTTCCTTTCTGACAGGGCCCCCAACGAGCAGTACTTC.

The J gene is TRBJ2-5, the V gene TRBV7-2, with D perhaps matching TRBD2 (5 bases). The CDR3 has 16 residues. V was cut by 5 bases and J by 5 bases, with 21 bases left in between. The germline gives CDR1 SGHTA, CDR2 FQGNSA. In DNA, the CDR3 is TGTGCCAGCAGCCCCCGCGGCGGGCGGCTTTGGGAGACCCAGTACTTC. As protein: CASSPRGGRLWETQYF.

A single count supports this clone. The V gene is TRBV28, the J gene TRBJ1-5, with D tentatively TRBD1 (5 bases). The V gene lost 8 bases and the J gene lost 5 bases, with 13 bases spanning the gap. CDR1 MDHEN and CDR2 SYDVKM come from the germline V gene. The length of the CDR3 is 13 residues. The CDR3 here is CASRGHTDQPQHF. DNA for the CDR3: TGTGCCAGCCGTGGACACACGGATCAGCCCCAGCATTTT.

The CDR3 bases are TGCGCCAGCAGCTCCGACAGGCCGGGAACCAAAAACATTCAGTACTTC. It yields the protein CASSSDRPGTKNIQYF. The chain couples TRBV5-1 to TRBJ2-4, with D perhaps matching TRBD1 (6 bases). V was clipped by 3 bases and J by 2 bases, with 15 bases between them. In germline, CDR1 is SGHRS, CDR2 YFSETQ. The CDR3 sequence is 16 residues long.

V usage is TRBV2 and J usage is TRBJ2-1, with D possibly matching TRBD1 (6 bases). Germline V gives CDR1 SNHLY, CDR2 FYNNEI. The CDR3 contains 15 residues. Trimming took 7 bases from V and 3 from J, leaving 16 bases between them. CDR3 residues: CASKAQQGNYNEQFF. The DNA for the CDR3 is TGTGCCAGCAAGGCCCAACAGGGAAACTACAATGAGCAGTTCTTC. Based on the CDR3 plus reference TRBV2 and TRBJ2-1, the full variable domain is EPEVTQTPSHQVTQMGQEVILRCVPISNHLYFYWYRQILGQKVEFLVSFYNNEISEKSEIFDDQFSVERPDGSNFTLKIRSTKLEDSAMYFCASKAQQGNYNEQFFGPGTRLTVL.

The chain combines TRBV2 with TRBJ2-7; a possible D gene is TRBD1 (5 bases). The CDR3 has 14 residues. The ends were cut back, 8 bases at V and 3 bases at J, with 17 bases in the middle. Germline CDR1 is SNHLY and CDR2 is FYNNEI. The CDR3 here is CASFSQTARYEQYF. The CDR3 coding sequence is TGTGCCAGCTTCTCCCAGACAGCGCGCTACGAGCAGTACTTC. The entire variable domain, with the rest obtained from reference TRBV2 and TRBJ2-7, is as follows: EPEVTQTPSHQVTQMGQEVILRCVPISNHLYFYWYRQILGQKVEFLVSFYNNEISEKSEIFDDQFSVERPDGSNFTLKIRSTKLEDSAMYFCASFSQTARYEQYFGPGTRLTVT.

This clone turned up a few times. The chain joins TRBV3-1 (or the pseudogene TRBV3-2) to TRBJ2-2; no firm D call. The CDR3 loop spans 14 amino acids. Trimming shortened V by 1 base and J by 5 bases, and 8 bases separated the two germline ends. Germline V lookup: CDR1 LGHDT, CDR2 YNNKEL (reference sequence). The CDR3 DNA reads TGTGCCAGCAGCCAAGTCGGAGCGACCGGGGAGCTGTTTTTT. Its protein product is CASSQVGATGELFF.

This CDR3 is CASSQGAGANVLTF. In DNA, the CDR3 is TGTGCCAGCAGCCAGGGAGCTGGGGCCAACGTCCTGACTTTC. V gene TRBV3-1 (or the pseudogene TRBV3-2) combines with J gene TRBJ2-6; a weak D match, TRBD2 (5 bases). CDR1 is LGHDT and CDR2 is YNNKEL in the germline V gene (reference sequence). This CDR3 has 14 amino acids. The V and J ends lost 3 bases and 2 bases respectively, with 5 bases between them.

The chain combines TRBV27 with TRBJ2-4; TRBD2 might be the D (6 bases). This CDR3 region has 14 residues. Trimming shortened V by 3 bases and J by 6 bases, and 12 bases separated the two germline ends. Per the germline V gene, CDR1 is MNHEY and CDR2 is SMNVEV (reference sequence). Written as DNA, the CDR3 is TGTGCCAGCAGTTTCGGCGGGATGGGAAACATTCAGTACTTC. Its translation is CASSFGGMGNIQYF.

This clone was seen once. The V call is TRBV5-4, the J call TRBJ2-1; weak D call: TRBD2 (7 bases). Deletions cut 5 bases from V and 4 bases from J, with 19 bases between. The CDR3 spans 16 residues. Germline V gives CDR1 SGHNT, CDR2 YYREEE (reference sequence). In DNA form, the CDR3 reads TGTGCCAGCAGTAACTGGGGGCCAGCGGGATACAATGAGCAGTTCTTC. The encoded protein is CASSNWGPAGYNEQFF.

The chain employs TRBV20-1 and TRBJ2-7; TRBD1 agrees at 12 bases. The CDR3 sequence is 14 residues long. Germline V gives CDR1 DFQATT, CDR2 SNEGSKA (reference sequence). The V gene end was trimmed by 3 bases and the J gene end by 5 bases; junction bases not matched to a gene: 5. The CDR3 spells CSASSGQGAHEQYF. CDR3 DNA sequence: TGCAGTGCTAGTTCGGGACAGGGGGCCCACGAGCAGTACTTC.

This clone was seen once. V usage is TRBV7-8 and J usage is TRBJ2-1; no definite D call. Trimming stripped 1 base from V and 1 base from J, with 8 bases between. Germline V CDR1 and CDR2: SGHVS, FQNEAQ. The CDR3 consists of 15 residues. The CDR3 protein is CASSLDGISYNEQFF. The CDR3 coding sequence is TGTGCCAGCAGCTTAGACGGTATTTCCTACAATGAGCAGTTCTTC.

The rearrangement uses TRBV27 and TRBJ2-3, with 11 bases fitting TRBD2. The CDR3 contains 16 residues. Looked up from germline, CDR1 is MNHEY and CDR2 is SMNVEV (reference sequence). Unmatched junction bases numbered 7, after V lost 3 bases and J lost 5 bases. The CDR3 coding sequence is TGTGCCAGCAGTTTTGTAGCGGGAGGGTTCGGAGATACGCAGTATTTT. The encoded protein is CASSFVAGGFGDTQYF.

The CDR3 region is CASSEYRTGRQYF. The DNA of the CDR3 is TGTGCCAGCAGTGAATATAGGACAGGGAGGCAGTACTTC. The chain couples TRBV25-1 to TRBJ2-7, with 8 bases fitting TRBD1. The J segment lost 9 bases and the V segment lost 0 bases, leaving 4 bases of the junction unmatched. Per germline, CDR1 MGHDK and CDR2 SYGVNS. The CDR3 spans 13 residues.

V and J are TRBV19 and TRBJ2-5; a weak D match, TRBD2 (6 bases). The V end was cut by 5 bases, the J end by 0 bases, with 10 bases between. The CDR3 spans 14 residues. CDR1 LNHDA and CDR2 SQIVND come from the germline V gene (reference sequence). The CDR3 is CASSRGGYQETQYF. The CDR3 bases are TGTGCCAGTAGTCGTGGGGGGTACCAAGAGACCCAGTACTTC.

The V and J genes are TRBV6-1 and TRBJ1-5, with D possibly TRBD1 on 5 matching bases. This CDR3 spans 15 amino acids. V lost 0 bases, J lost 3 bases, and 9 bases lay in between. Germline V CDR1 and CDR2: MNHNS, SASEGT. The CDR3 loop is CASSEARGNNQPQHF. The CDR3 DNA is TGTGCCAGCAGTGAAGCTAGGGGAAACAATCAGCCCCAGCATTTT.

The sample holds a few counts of this clone. The chain combines TRBV15 with TRBJ1-3; D is unclear. V lost 3 bases and J 2 bases, leaving 17 bases between the germline ends. Germline V gene sequence: CDR1 LNHNV, CDR2 YYDKDF (reference sequence). The CDR3 runs 17 residues. DNA for the CDR3: TGTGCCACCAGCAGTCAGCTCCCAGGTACCGCTGGAAACACCATATATTTT. Translated: CATSSQLPGTAGNTIYF.

The chain joins TRBV27 to TRBJ1-3, with D unclear. CDR3 length equals 15 residues. Trimming stripped 6 bases from V and 2 bases from J, with 14 bases between. CDR1 and CDR2 from the germline V gene are MNHEY and SMNVEV (reference sequence). This CDR3 reads CASSPSGPPGNTIYF. In nucleotides, the CDR3 is TGTGCCAGCAGCCCCAGCGGGCCCCCTGGAAACACCATATATTTT.

This clone has only one observation. The chain combines TRBV27 with TRBJ2-7; D is ambiguous. This CDR3 is 13 amino acids long. CDR1 is MNHEY, CDR2 SMNVEV, per germline (reference sequence). Trimming took off 6 bases at V and 3 bases at J, with 12 bases between the two ends. This chain's CDR3 is CASSLGEGYEQYF. As DNA, the CDR3 is TGTGCCAGCAGCCTCGGAGAAGGCTACGAGCAGTACTTC.

The sample holds a few counts of this clone. CDR3: CASSPSGTGGSYEQYF. The DNA for the CDR3 is TGTGCCAGCAGTCCCTCCGGGACAGGGGGCTCCTACGAGCAGTACTTC. V and J are TRBV28 and TRBJ2-7; 11 bases map to TRBD1. Germline V gene sequence: CDR1 MDHEN, CDR2 SYDVKM. V shed 5 bases and J 0 bases; nucleotides not matched to a gene: 6. The CDR3 is 16 residues long. Complete variable domain (other parts from reference TRBV28 and TRBJ2-7): DVKVTQSSRYLVKRTGEKVFLECVQDMDHENMFWYRQDPGLGLRLIYFSYDVKMKEKGDIPEGYSVSREKKERFSLILESASTNQTSMYLCASSPSGTGGSYEQYFGPGTRLTVT.

The chain links TRBV19 to TRBJ1-1; 7 positions match TRBD1. There are 17 residues in the CDR3. V shed 4 bases, J shed 4 bases, and the junction held 15 bases outside the gene matches. The germline V gene encodes CDR1 LNHDA and CDR2 SQIVND (reference sequence). CDR3 in DNA: TGTGCCAGTAGTAACCCCGAGTTATTACAGGGGCGCACTGAAGCTTTCTTT. This codes for CASSNPELLQGRTEAFF.